The source of this TCR beta chain is a study of graft-versus-host responses after intestinal transplantation. Study-level background: Tacrolimus and steroids were given for around 3 years to all recipients after anti-thymocyte globulin induction. Findings and limits, study-wide: GvH clones occurred in recipient marrow; some first appeared in ileum or blood.

Data came from immunoSEQ multiplex PCR; TCRdb stores just in-frame clones and leaves some out. The table lists about 40,000 clones, about 89% of them singletons. A remark on this clone: What it binds is unknown.

Germline values: CDR1 GTSNPN, CDR2 SVGIG (reference sequence). CDR3 length: 12 residues. The source of this sequence is a human patient who received an intestinal transplant, so some T cells may come from the graft donor. This material consisted of PBMCs, taken 300 to 330 days after intestinal transplant. The genes are TRBV30 and TRBJ2-7; 7 bases are a match to TRBD2. The CDR3 loop reads CPRGEGRYEQYF. The CDR3 DNA sequence: TGTCCACGGGGGGAAGGGAGGTACGAGCAGTACTTC.